The 21 T cell receptor beta chains in this list originate from one sample, sequenced in a study of cytomegalovirus exposure and HLA in healthy donors. The PCR employed 60 Vbeta primers together with 13 Jbeta primers. Measured with immunoSEQ multiplex PCR; TCRdb has only the in-frame clones, and not every one. The sample includes 100,000 or so clones, around 72% of them seen just once. The sequencing sample was made of PBMCs. These TCRs come from a young man in good health and CMV-seronegative.

The chain carries TRBV29-1 and TRBJ2-3; D is perhaps TRBD2 (5 bases). The CDR3 totals 16 residues. Germline V lookup: CDR1 SQVTM, CDR2 ANQGSEA. V lost 0 bases and J lost 2, with 15 bases in between. CDR3 protein: CSVEDGGPGITDTQYF. The CDR3 coding sequence is TGCAGCGTTGAAGACGGCGGCCCCGGGATCACAGATACGCAGTATTTT.

This CDR3 is CASSLARLAAQYSYNEQFF. CDR3 in DNA: TGCGCCAGCAGCTTGGCCAGGCTAGCGGCACAATACTCCTACAATGAGCAGTTCTTC. The chain joins TRBV5-1 to TRBJ2-1, with 7 bases that match TRBD2. Germline V CDR1 and CDR2: SGHRS, YFSETQ. This CDR3 is built from 19 residues. Germline trimming cut 0 bases from V and 0 bases from J; bases unmatched to any gene: 12.

This chain links TRBV29-1 with TRBJ1-2; D not resolved. The V gene lost 2 bases and the J gene lost 3 bases, with 4 bases spanning the gap. The CDR3 sequence is 11 residues long. The V gene's germline CDR1 is SQVTM and CDR2 ANQGSEA. CDR3 in amino acids: CSVESYYGYTF. The DNA of the CDR3 is TGCAGCGTTGAAAGCTACTATGGCTACACCTTC.

The chain is built from TRBV5-4 and TRBJ2-7; perhaps TRBD2 as D (7 bases). The CDR3 sequence is 15 residues long. The V gene lost 0 bases and the J gene lost 4 bases, with 14 bases spanning the gap. Germline-derived CDR1 and CDR2 are SGHNT and YYREEE (reference sequence). The DNA of the CDR3 is TGTGCCAGCAGCTTGGCAACGGGGGGCCCTTACGAGCAGTACTTC. Its translation is CASSLATGGPYEQYF.

The chain recombines TRBV29-1 with TRBJ2-3, with 7 bases fitting TRBD2. The CDR3 is 18 residues long. The ends lost 4 bases at V and 0 bases at J; junction bases unmatched: 16. Germline lookup yields CDR1 SQVTM and CDR2 ANQGSEA. CDR3 protein: CSVGRKRGPALSTDTQYF. In DNA form, the CDR3 reads TGCAGCGTTGGAAGAAAGCGGGGACCCGCCCTTAGCACAGATACGCAGTATTTT.

V gene TRBV10-2 combines with J gene TRBJ1-1; D uncertain. This CDR3 is 14 amino acids long. V dropped 1 base and J dropped 3 bases, with 9 bases sitting between them. The germline V gene has CDR1 WSHSY and CDR2 SAAADI. In DNA, the CDR3 is TGCGCCAGCAGTGAGTTCTTCGGGGACACTGAAGCTTTCTTT. This gives the protein CASSEFFGDTEAFF.

The V call is TRBV19, the J call TRBJ1-4; D unresolved. Germline-derived CDR1 and CDR2 are LNHDA and SQIVND (reference sequence). The CDR3 has 16 amino acids. V lost 3 bases, J lost 0 bases, and 11 bases lay in between. Here the CDR3 DNA reads TGTGCCAGTAGTATCAACGCGGCAGCAACTAATGAAAAACTGTTTTTT. Translated: CASSINAAATNEKLFF. Filled out from reference TRBV19 and TRBJ1-4, the complete variable domain reads DGGITQSPKYLFRKEGQNVTLSCEQNLNHDAMYWYRQDPGQGLRLIYYSQIVNDFQKGDIAEGYSVSREKKESFPLTVTSAQKNPTAFYLCASSINAAATNEKLFFGSGTQLSVL.

This clone occurred a few times. The chain employs TRBV28 and TRBJ1-5; D not resolved. There are 12 residues in the CDR3. Per germline, CDR1 MDHEN and CDR2 SYDVKM. Trimming removed 7 bases from V and 12 bases from J, with 16 bases in between. The CDR3 DNA reads TGTGCCAGCAAACCTGGAGAAACTATCCAGCATTTT. It yields the protein CASKPGETIQHF.

The chain combines TRBV6-1 with TRBJ2-1; 9 nucleotides match TRBD2. CDR1 is MNHNS and CDR2 is SASEGT in the germline V gene. The CDR3 sequence is 16 residues long. The junction had 11 bases not matched to a gene; V was cut back by 4 bases and J by 7 bases. Written as DNA, the CDR3 is TGTGCCAGCAGTGCAACCAGGGCTACTAGCGGGAATGAGCAGTTCTTC. As protein: CASSATRATSGNEQFF.

This clone was detected only once. J is TRBJ2-1 and V is TRBV21-1; the D segment call TRBD2 is taken from the table without a DNA check. TRBV21-1 is a recognized pseudogene. This CDR3 spans 14 amino acids. Here the CDR3 DNA reads TGTGCCAGCAGCCCCGGTGCCGTGGACAATGAGCAGTTCTTC. Translated, it gives CASSPGAVDNEQFF.

The chain combines TRBV7-2 with TRBJ2-7; 11 positions match TRBD2. With V trimmed by 4 bases and J by 5 bases, 4 bases remained unmatched. The CDR3 sequence is 14 residues long. Germline CDR1 and CDR2: SGHTA and FQGNSA. CDR3 loop: CASSSSGGIHEQYF. DNA of the CDR3: TGTGCCAGCAGCTCTAGCGGGGGGATCCACGAGCAGTACTTC.

The chain couples TRBV7-9 to TRBJ2-3; weak D call: TRBD2 (6 bases). The CDR3 runs to 15 residues. Trimming took off 2 bases at V and 0 bases at J, with 9 bases between the two ends. Per germline, CDR1 SEHNR and CDR2 FQNEAQ (reference sequence). The CDR3 DNA reads TGTGCCAGCAGCTTATCCGGGACTAGCACAGATACGCAGTATTTT. This gives the protein CASSLSGTSTDTQYF.

The V call is TRBV7-9, the J call TRBJ1-1; tentative D call: TRBD1 (6 bases). Germline values: CDR1 SEHNR, CDR2 FQNEAQ (reference sequence). Trimming pared 3 bases from V and 1 base from J, leaving 9 bases between. The CDR3 consists of 14 residues. CDR3 amino acids: CASSLGGQNTEAFF. The CDR3 DNA follows: TGTGCCAGCAGCTTGGGGGGGCAGAACACTGAAGCTTTCTTT.

The rearrangement uses TRBV28 and TRBJ1-1, with D uncertain. CDR3 length equals 12 residues. The V end lost 3 bases, the J end lost 11 bases, and 13 bases lay between the germline ends. Germline V CDR1 and CDR2: MDHEN, SYDVKM. The chain's CDR3 is CASSFEWVEAFF. DNA for the CDR3: TGTGCCAGCAGTTTTGAATGGGTGGAGGCTTTCTTT.

This clone was counted only a few times. The CDR3 DNA reads TGCGCCAGCAGTGATCGGGGGCAAGAGACCCAGTACTTC. It encodes CASSDRGQETQYF. The rearrangement links TRBV10-2 to TRBJ2-5, with D maybe TRBD2 (6 bases). Germline V gene data show CDR1 as WSHSY and CDR2 as SAAADI. The CDR3 totals 13 residues. V was cut by 3 bases and J by 2 bases, with 7 bases left in between.

The V and J genes are TRBV11-2 and TRBJ1-2; the match to TRBD1 covers 8 bases. Germline V lookup: CDR1 SGHAT, CDR2 FQNNGV. The CDR3 runs to 16 residues. J lost 4 bases, V lost 5 bases, and 12 bases had no gene match. The CDR3 DNA follows: TGTGCCAGCAGCGATTCCAGACAGGGGTCGGGCTATGGCTACACCTTC. This codes for CASSDSRQGSGYGYTF.

J is TRBJ1-4 and V is TRBV5-1; weak D call: TRBD1 (6 bases). The CDR3 runs 18 residues. From germline, CDR1 is SGHRS and CDR2 YFSETQ. V was trimmed by 0 bases and J by 0 bases, leaving 15 bases between them. CDR3 amino acids: CASSLVSRDTPTNEKLFF. CDR3 in DNA: TGCGCCAGCAGCTTGGTATCCCGGGACACCCCAACTAATGAAAAACTGTTTTTT.

The chain has TRBV14 and TRBJ2-3; maybe TRBD1 (6 bases). The V and J ends lost 4 bases and 5 bases respectively, with 13 bases between them. The V gene's germline CDR1 is SGHDN and CDR2 FVKESK. The CDR3 is made up of 14 amino acids. The CDR3 DNA is TGTGCCAGCAGCCTCGCACAGGGTCTAGATACGCAGTATTTT. The encoded protein is CASSLAQGLDTQYF.

This clone was seen only once. The chain's CDR3 is CAWSVLDSQPQHF. The CDR3 nucleotides are TGTGCCTGGAGTGTACTTGACAGTCAGCCCCAGCATTTT. V and J are TRBV30 and TRBJ1-5; a weak D match, TRBD1 (5 bases). The CDR3 contains 13 residues. Deletions cut 0 bases from V and 6 bases from J, with 9 bases between. Germline CDR1 and CDR2: GTSNPN and SVGIG (reference sequence).

The CDR3 sequence: CASSQTGGQEREQYF. CDR3 nucleotide sequence: TGTGCCAGCAGCCAAACAGGGGGACAGGAGAGGGAGCAGTACTTC. This rearrangement joins TRBV11-3 to TRBJ2-7; 8 bases line up with TRBD1. Germline V gene data show CDR1 as SGHNT and CDR2 as YENEEA. This CDR3 is built from 15 residues. The V gene end was trimmed by 5 bases and the J gene end by 7 bases; junction bases not matched to a gene: 13.

The chain joins TRBV9 to TRBJ2-5; D unresolved. Trimming pared 3 bases from V and 5 bases from J, leaving 11 bases between. The CDR3 has 13 amino acids. CDR1 is SGDLS, CDR2 YYNGEE, per germline. CDR3 in amino acids: CASSASPPETQYF. The DNA of the CDR3 is TGTGCCAGCAGCGCAAGCCCCCCGGAGACCCAGTACTTC.